The T cell receptor beta chain under discussion was sequenced for a study of cytomegalovirus exposure and HLA in healthy donors. Study-level results: From TCR beta sequences, most subjects' HLA-A and HLA-B alleles were reportedly predicted accurately. One later analysis reportedly identified an Asian-associated ancestry cluster that showed fewer N-insertions than the roughly 640-donor mean.

Notes on this clone: Its antigen is unknown.

Despite likely unrecorded immune exposures, the donors were nominally healthy at the time of sampling. PCR amplification relied on 60 Vbeta primers (plus 13 Jbeta primers). Produced via immunoSEQ multiplex PCR; TCRdb's table is partial and in-frame only. Of fewer than 95,000 clones listed, approximately 80% are singletons. The germline CDR1 and CDR2 sequences are MDHEN and SYDVKM. Trimming stripped 6 bases from V and 2 bases from J, with 13 bases between. This CDR3 is 14 amino acids long. The TCR comes from a man aged 35 to 55 in good health and CMV-seronegative. Sequencing input: PBMCs. This sequence joins TRBV28 and TRBJ1-2; D might be TRBD1 (6 bases). CDR3 DNA sequence: TGTGCCAGCAGAAAACAGGGTTCCAACTATGGCTACACCTTC. As protein: CASRKQGSNYGYTF.